The subject of this entry is one T cell receptor (beta chain). This specimen belongs to a study of early T cells in non-severe SARS-CoV-2 infection. The CDR3 extends over 13 amino acids. Germline V gives CDR1 KGHSH, CDR2 LQKENI. Trimming took 10 bases from V and 5 from J, leaving 17 bases between them. A single record per CDR3 protein comes from TCRdb applying MiXCR to the 5' RACE reads. The sample holds 70,000 to 85,000 distinct CDR3 sequences, roughly an eighth seen once. The sequenced sample was whole blood. The chain couples TRBV18 to TRBJ2-5; D gene unclear. The sequence came from an adult who was a healthcare worker with PCR-confirmed SARS-CoV-2 infection or an uninfected control (not recorded which). CDR3 nucleotide sequence: TGTGCCACCACGTGGGGTTTCCGCGAGACCCAGTACTTC. This codes for CATTWGFRETQYF.